Listed below are T cell receptor beta chains from one sample, sequenced in a study of T cell responses to AZD1222 COVID-19 vaccine. TCRdb's table, derived via immunoSEQ multiplex PCR, lists solely in-frame clones and lacks some. The profile shows about 150,000 clones, approximately 85% of them singletons. This material consisted of peripheral blood, taken 28 days after the second dose of the MenACWY control vaccine. Source of these receptors: an adult who received the MenACWY meningococcal vaccine as a control. The conserved cysteine and the conserved F or W are not part of the CDR3 here. Each record gives: CDR3 protein, V gene, J gene, clone size, D gene. A D gene is named only where the DNA matches it firmly. Size is omitted from some rows. Given values are once, few, many or a class for expanded clones.

ASSTGQANYGYT,TRBV5-1,TRBJ1-2,-,TRBD1
ASSFSAGGLQETQY,TRBV5-5,TRBJ2-5,-,TRBD2
ASSLGAGRSEAF,TRBV10-2,TRBJ1-1,-,-
ASSLGGTATEAF,TRBV5-1,TRBJ1-1,-,-
ATGQGSANYGYT,TRBV24-1,TRBJ1-2,-,-
ASSLQGYEQY,TRBV7-2,TRBJ2-7,-,-
ASSEASQRINTEAF,TRBV2,TRBJ1-1,-,-
ASRPGTSRRAQY,TRBV3-1/TRBV3-2,TRBJ2-5,-,TRBD2
ASSPPGSNEKLF,TRBV18,TRBJ1-4,-,-
ASSSTVTGGGETQY,TRBV6-6,TRBJ2-5,once,TRBD1
ASSPGTSNEKLF,TRBV18,TRBJ1-4,-,-
ASRPLGLDTDTQY,TRBV28,TRBJ2-3,-,TRBD2
ATTGTGPLGEQF,TRBV24-1,TRBJ2-1,-,TRBD1
ASSFDTIY,TRBV12-3/TRBV12-4,TRBJ1-3,few,-
ASSQEVGTDTQY,TRBV4-2,TRBJ2-3,-,-
ASSLAGSEAF,TRBV7-9,TRBJ1-1,-,-
ASRDEGNTEAF,TRBV6-5,TRBJ1-1,-,-
ASSLDGGRAQETQY,TRBV7-6,TRBJ2-5,-,TRBD2
ASSLVPSSAAGELF,TRBV5-1,TRBJ2-2,-,-
ASSSGTDNSPLH,TRBV7-9,TRBJ1-6,-,TRBD1
SALWALRTEAF,TRBV29-1,TRBJ1-1,-,-
ASSRGLGENIQY,TRBV19,TRBJ2-4,-,TRBD2
ASSEAGWAGYT,TRBV6-1,TRBJ1-2,-,-
ASTLANEQF,TRBV6-5,TRBJ2-1,-,-
ATSSRNANTYEQY,TRBV15,TRBJ2-7,-,-
ASSRGTGNYGYT,TRBV4-3,TRBJ1-2,once,-
ASSLAVLYEQY,TRBV7-2,TRBJ2-7,-,-
ASSFGRNTEAF,TRBV12-3/TRBV12-4,TRBJ1-1,-,-
ASSFFAGELF,TRBV12-3/TRBV12-4,TRBJ2-2,few,-
AGRQASSLPKL,TRBV30,TRBJ2-7,-,-
AWSVGEETQY,TRBV30,TRBJ2-5,-,-
ASSQGTSGELDTQY,TRBV4-2,TRBJ2-3,-,TRBD2
ASRTTANTEAF,TRBV6-5,TRBJ1-1,-,-
ASSPQGQASYEQY,TRBV7-2,TRBJ2-7,-,TRBD1
ASSLGSGGAEETQY,TRBV5-1,TRBJ2-5,-,TRBD2
ASSLAGRGHIQY,TRBV5-1,TRBJ2-4,-,-
ASSRDNEQF,TRBV9,TRBJ2-1,-,-
AISRDRGTEAF,TRBV10-3,TRBJ1-1,-,TRBD1
ASSGVGLAGKGRGYEQY,TRBV28,TRBJ2-7,-,TRBD2
ASSQQGINQPQH,TRBV7-2,TRBJ1-5,-,TRBD1
AWNPGQGIYEQY,TRBV30,TRBJ2-7,-,TRBD1
ASSERSLETQY,TRBV2,TRBJ2-5,-,-
ASSSFTGDSNQPQH,TRBV6-2/TRBV6-3,TRBJ1-5,-,-
ASSRTSGATGELF,TRBV11-2,TRBJ2-2,-,TRBD2
ATSESGYNSPLH,TRBV24-1,TRBJ1-6,-,-
ASSIGRGGRGGNTIY,TRBV19,TRBJ1-3,-,-
ASSLFQGVNTGELF,TRBV5-8,TRBJ2-2,-,TRBD1
ASSPTGGNQPQH,TRBV18,TRBJ1-5,-,TRBD1